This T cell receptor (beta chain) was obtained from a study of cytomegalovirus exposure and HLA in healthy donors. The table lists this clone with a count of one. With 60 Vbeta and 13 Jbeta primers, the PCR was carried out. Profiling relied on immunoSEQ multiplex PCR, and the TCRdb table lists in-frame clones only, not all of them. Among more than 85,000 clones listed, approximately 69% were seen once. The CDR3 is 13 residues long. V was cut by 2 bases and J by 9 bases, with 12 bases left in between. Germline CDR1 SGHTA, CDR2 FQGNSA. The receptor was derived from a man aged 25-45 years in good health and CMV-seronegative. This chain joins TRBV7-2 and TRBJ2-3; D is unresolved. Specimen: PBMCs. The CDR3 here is CASSLNLVLTQYF. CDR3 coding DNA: TGTGCCAGCAGCTTAAATTTAGTGCTAACGCAGTATTTT.